What follows are 22 T cell receptor beta chains derived from one specimen sequenced in a study of CD8+ T cells in alopecia areata. Treatment given: oral pan-JAK inhibitor, 5-10 mg twice daily. Extracted RNA was reverse transcribed, and the resulting cDNA served as sequencing template. TCRdb keeps only in-frame clones here, not all; method: immunoSEQ multiplex PCR. The sample contains 150,000 to 250,000 clones, 58% of which appear only once. Sequences were derived from CD4+ T cells sorted from blood, sampled at week 24, from a patient treated with tofacitinib. The origin of the receptors is a human donor with alopecia areata.

Only a few counts were recorded for this clone. The rearrangement uses TRBV25-1 and TRBJ2-7; the D is unclear. Per germline, CDR1 MGHDK and CDR2 SYGVNS. Trimming left V 6 bases short and J 2 bases short, with 8 bases between. This CDR3 has 12 residues. The CDR3 bases are TGTGCCAGCAGGTACGGAACCTACGAGCAGTACTTC. It encodes CASRYGTYEQYF.

This rearrangement joins TRBV5-8 to TRBJ1-5; D is unclear. The germline gives CDR1 SGHTS, CDR2 YDEGEE. The CDR3 contains 11 residues. V lost 2 bases and J lost 4, with 1 base in between. The CDR3 DNA follows: TGTGCCAGCAGCTTTAATCAGCCCCAGCATTTT. Translating gives CASSFNQPQHF. The full variable domain, rest sourced from reference TRBV5-8 and TRBJ1-5, is EAGVTQSPTHLIKTRGQQATLRCSPISGHTSVYWYQQALGLGLQFLLWYDEGEERNRGNFPPRFSGRQFPNYSSELNVNALELEDSALYLCASSFNQPQHFGDGTRLSIL.

The chain links TRBV30 to TRBJ1-4; possible D gene TRBD1, 5 bases. Trimming removed 3 bases from V and 0 bases from J, with 8 bases in between. Germline V gives CDR1 GTSNPN, CDR2 SVGIG (reference sequence). The CDR3 length is 14 residues. Written as DNA, the CDR3 is TGTGCCTGGAGCGGGGGACCAACTAATGAAAAACTGTTTTTT. Translated: CAWSGGPTNEKLFF.

This clone has a handful of counts. V gene TRBV7-2 combines with J gene TRBJ1-2; possible D gene TRBD1, 6 bases. This CDR3 is 13 amino acids long. V gave up 4 bases and J gave up 8 bases, with 14 bases separating them. Looked up from germline, CDR1 is SGHTA and CDR2 is FQGNSA. The CDR3 region is CASSSTYREGYTF. In DNA, the CDR3 is TGTGCCAGCAGCTCAACCTACAGGGAGGGCTACACCTTC.

The chain uses TRBV4-3 and TRBJ1-1; 8 bases are shared with TRBD1. CDR3 size: 12 residues. Germline CDR1 is LGHNA and CDR2 is YSLEER. The V segment lost 6 bases and the J segment 3 bases; nucleotides outside the gene matches: 0. The CDR3 here is CASRGQDTEAFF. The CDR3 DNA is TGCGCCAGCAGGGGACAGGACACTGAAGCTTTCTTT.

This chain uses TRBV27 with TRBJ1-2; possible D gene TRBD1, 6 bases. Between the trimmed V and J ends, which lost 7 bases and 3 bases, there was a span of 12 bases. This CDR3 spans 13 amino acids. The germline V gene has CDR1 MNHEY and CDR2 SMNVEV (reference sequence). In DNA form, the CDR3 reads TGTGCCAGCAAGGTGAACAGGGACTATGGCTACACCTTC. The encoded protein is CASKVNRDYGYTF.

This clone has more than one count but fewer than ten. The V gene is TRBV5-1, the J gene TRBJ2-1, with 7 bases matching TRBD2. Germline V gene sequence: CDR1 SGHRS, CDR2 YFSETQ. V lost 0 bases to trimming and J lost 4 bases; unmatched junction nucleotides: 4. The length of the CDR3 is 15 residues. For the CDR3, the DNA is TGCGCCAGCAGCTTGGAGGCTAGCGGATACAATGAGCAGTTCTTC. It yields the protein CASSLEASGYNEQFF.

The chain joins TRBV25-1 to TRBJ1-2, with D tentatively TRBD1 (5 bases). V was trimmed by 8 bases and J by 9 bases, leaving 16 bases between them. This CDR3 comprises 12 residues. The germline gives CDR1 MGHDK, CDR2 SYGVNS. The DNA of the CDR3 is TGTGCCAGCGGGGGGACGGCCGGCCGCTACACCTTC. Protein sequence: CASGGTAGRYTF.

This clone showed up just a few times. The chain has TRBV7-7 and TRBJ2-5; no clear D gene. Per germline, CDR1 SSHAT and CDR2 FNYEAQ (reference sequence). V was cut by 5 bases and J by 7 bases, with 14 bases left in between. The CDR3 runs to 13 residues. CDR3 DNA sequence: TGTGCCAGCAGCCTTGAAGATTCAGGGACCCAGTACTTC. Protein product: CASSLEDSGTQYF. Together with reference TRBV7-7 and TRBJ2-5, the CDR3 gives the full variable domain: GAGVSQSPRYKVTKRGQDVTLRCDPISSHATLYWYQQALGQGPEFLTYFNYEAQPDKSGLPSDRFSAERPEGSISTLTIQRTEQRDSAMYRCASSLEDSGTQYFGPGTRLLVL.

V usage is TRBV7-3 and J usage is TRBJ1-2; 8 bases fit TRBD1. The V segment lost 5 bases and the J segment 4 bases; nucleotides outside the gene matches: 12. This CDR3 is 16 amino acids long. The germline V gene encodes CDR1 SGHTA and CDR2 FQGTGA. CDR3 in DNA: TGTGCCAGCAGCCCACAGGGGGGGAATTCTCTCTATGGCTACACCTTC. Translation: CASSPQGGNSLYGYTF.

The genes are TRBV9 and TRBJ2-5; TRBD1 agrees at 7 bases. V was clipped by 3 bases and J by 3 bases; unmatched bases: 5. Germline V gives CDR1 SGDLS, CDR2 YYNGEE. The CDR3 extends over 14 amino acids. This CDR3 reads CASSARQGEETQYF. CDR3 sequence (DNA): TGTGCCAGCAGCGCCCGACAGGGAGAAGAGACCCAGTACTTC.

The gene calls are TRBV18 and TRBJ1-3; no firm D call. V lost 0 bases and J 2 bases, leaving 8 bases between the germline ends. The CDR3 sequence is 15 residues long. Germline lookup yields CDR1 KGHSH and CDR2 LQKENI. The CDR3 loop reads CASSPPGRTGNTIYF. In DNA, the CDR3 is TGTGCCAGCTCACCACCCGGCAGAACTGGAAACACCATATATTTT.

The count of this clone is one. CDR3 nucleotide sequence: TGTGCCAGCAGCTTAGATCCGGGATGGAACACTGAAGCTTTCTTT. Protein: CASSLDPGWNTEAFF. The chain carries TRBV7-9 and TRBJ1-1; D ambiguous. This CDR3 has 15 residues. V gave up 1 base and J gave up 1 base, with 10 bases separating them. In germline, CDR1 is SEHNR, CDR2 FQNEAQ (reference sequence).

This rearrangement joins TRBV4-1 to TRBJ2-2; TRBD2 matches at 8 bases. Germline values: CDR1 MGHRA, CDR2 YSYEKL. Germline trimming cut 4 bases from V and 5 bases from J; bases unmatched to any gene: 6. This CDR3 contains 15 residues. The CDR3 nucleotides read TGCGCCAGCAGCCCGGGCGGGGGGAAGACCGGGGAGCTGTTTTTT. Its translation: CASSPGGGKTGELFF.

The genes are TRBV29-1 and TRBJ1-1, with 7 positions matching TRBD1. The CDR3 has 13 amino acids. With V trimmed by 5 bases and J by 0 bases, 3 bases remained unmatched. Per germline, CDR1 SQVTM and CDR2 ANQGSEA. The CDR3 here is CSVMTGMNTEAFF. In nucleotides, the CDR3 is TGCAGCGTTATGACAGGGATGAACACTGAAGCTTTCTTT.

The genes are TRBV2 and TRBJ2-5; 10 nucleotides agree with TRBD1. The CDR3 has 14 residues. Germline loops: CDR1 SNHLY, CDR2 FYNNEI. The ends lost 4 bases at V and 7 bases at J; junction bases unmatched: 6. CDR3 residues: CASSGGQGRVTQYF. The CDR3 DNA reads as TGTGCCAGCAGTGGGGGACAGGGGAGGGTGACCCAGTACTTC.

The V gene is TRBV29-1, the J gene TRBJ2-5, with TRBD1 identical over 7 bases. After removal of 5 bases from V and 4 bases from J, the junction contained 10 bases not matched to a gene. The CDR3 is made up of 14 amino acids. The germline V gene has CDR1 SQVTM and CDR2 ANQGSEA. The CDR3 sequence is CSVQGQGVGETQYF. CDR3 bases: TGCAGCGTTCAAGGCCAGGGGGTAGGAGAGACCCAGTACTTC.

V gene TRBV7-2 combines with J gene TRBJ2-3, with TRBD2 matching 7 bases. The CDR3 is made up of 17 amino acids. Per the germline V gene, CDR1 is SGHTA and CDR2 is FQGNSA. J gave up 5 bases and V 4 bases, and 15 bases lay outside the gene matches. In DNA, the CDR3 is TGTGCCAGCAGCTACGAGCGTTATAACGGGAGGATAGATACGCAGTATTTT. It translates to CASSYERYNGRIDTQYF.

This clone has only a few counts. The gene calls are TRBV29-1 and TRBJ1-2; D is perhaps TRBD1 (6 bases). The CDR3 is made up of 12 amino acids. With 2 bases removed from V and 4 bases from J, the gap between germline ends came to 8 bases. CDR1 is SQVTM and CDR2 is ANQGSEA in the germline V gene. This CDR3 reads CSVERQAYGYTF. The CDR3 coding sequence is TGCAGCGTTGAAAGACAGGCCTATGGCTACACCTTC.

Worth noting for this clone: The junction departs from the called germline gene at one end, perhaps through a read error. The chain is built from TRBV5-6 and TRBJ1-2, with 9 bases matching TRBD1. Looked up from germline, CDR1 is SGHDT and CDR2 is YYEEEE. The CDR3 is 13 residues long. The CDR3 DNA is TGTGCCAGCAGCCCAACCGGGACAGGGATTAATTCCTTC. It is translated as CASSPTGTGINSF.

The CDR3 DNA is TGTGCCAGTAGTAGGGGGGGGAACAGGGCTGAAGAGACCCAGTACTTC. Translation gives CASSRGGNRAEETQYF. V usage is TRBV19 and J usage is TRBJ2-5; D may be TRBD2 (7 bases). V lost 4 bases, J lost 3 bases, and 18 bases lay in between. CDR3 length: 16 residues. Germline CDR1 is LNHDA and CDR2 is SQIVND (reference sequence).

This rearrangement joins TRBV5-1 to TRBJ2-2; the match to TRBD1 covers 7 bases. V was pared by 4 bases and J by 6 bases, with 3 bases of the junction left unmatched. Germline CDR1 reads SGHRS; CDR2 reads YFSETQ. The length of the CDR3 is 13 residues. The CDR3 sequence: CASSRDRAGELFF. CDR3 bases: TGCGCCAGCAGCCGAGACAGGGCCGGGGAGCTGTTTTTT.